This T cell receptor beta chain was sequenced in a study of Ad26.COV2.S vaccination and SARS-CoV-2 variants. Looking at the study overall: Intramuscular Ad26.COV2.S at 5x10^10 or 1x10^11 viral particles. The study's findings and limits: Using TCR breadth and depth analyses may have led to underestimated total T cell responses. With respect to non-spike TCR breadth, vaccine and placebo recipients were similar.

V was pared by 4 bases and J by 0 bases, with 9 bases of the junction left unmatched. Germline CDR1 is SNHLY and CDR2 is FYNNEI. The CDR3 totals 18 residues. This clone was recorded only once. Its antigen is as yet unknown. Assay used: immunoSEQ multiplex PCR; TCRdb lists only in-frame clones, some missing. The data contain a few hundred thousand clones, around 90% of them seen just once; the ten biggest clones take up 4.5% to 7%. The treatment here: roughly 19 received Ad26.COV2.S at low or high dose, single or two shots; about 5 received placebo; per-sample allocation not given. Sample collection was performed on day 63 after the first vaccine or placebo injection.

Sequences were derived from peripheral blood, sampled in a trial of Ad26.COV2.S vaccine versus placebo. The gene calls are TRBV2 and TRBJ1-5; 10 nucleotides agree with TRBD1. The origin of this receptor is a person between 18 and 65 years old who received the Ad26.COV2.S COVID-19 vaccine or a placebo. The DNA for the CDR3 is TGTGCCAGCAGTGTCGGGACAGGGGCTCCTTATAGCAATCAGCCCCAGCATTTT. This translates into CASSVGTGAPYSNQPQHF.